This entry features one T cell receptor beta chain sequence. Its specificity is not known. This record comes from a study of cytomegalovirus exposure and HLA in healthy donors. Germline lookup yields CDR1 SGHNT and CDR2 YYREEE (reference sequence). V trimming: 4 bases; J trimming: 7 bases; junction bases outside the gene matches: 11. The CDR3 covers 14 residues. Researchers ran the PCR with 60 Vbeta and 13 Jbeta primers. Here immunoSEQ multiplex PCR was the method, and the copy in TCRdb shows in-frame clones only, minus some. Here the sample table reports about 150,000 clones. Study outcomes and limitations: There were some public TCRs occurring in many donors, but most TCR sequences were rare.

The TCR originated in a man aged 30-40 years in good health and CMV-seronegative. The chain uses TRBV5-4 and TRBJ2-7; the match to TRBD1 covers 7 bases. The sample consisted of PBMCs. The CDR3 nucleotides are TGTGCCAGCAGCCCTGACAGGGTTCAGGGGGAGCAGTACTTC. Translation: CASSPDRVQGEQYF.